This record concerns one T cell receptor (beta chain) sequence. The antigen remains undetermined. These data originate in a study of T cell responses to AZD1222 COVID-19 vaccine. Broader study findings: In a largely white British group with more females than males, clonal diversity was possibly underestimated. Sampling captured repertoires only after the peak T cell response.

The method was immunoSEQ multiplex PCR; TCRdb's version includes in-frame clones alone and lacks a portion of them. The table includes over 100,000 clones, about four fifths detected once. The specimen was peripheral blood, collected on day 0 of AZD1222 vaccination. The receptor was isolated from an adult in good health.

The CDR3 here is CASSYSGQGNTIYF. CDR3 nucleotides: TGTGCCAGCAGTTACTCTGGACAGGGGAACACCATATATTTT. This chain uses TRBV6-5 with TRBJ1-3; TRBD1 matches 9 bases. CDR3 length: 14 residues. V trimming: 0 bases; J trimming: 7 bases; junction bases outside the gene matches: 1. Germline V gives CDR1 MNHEY, CDR2 SVGAGI.